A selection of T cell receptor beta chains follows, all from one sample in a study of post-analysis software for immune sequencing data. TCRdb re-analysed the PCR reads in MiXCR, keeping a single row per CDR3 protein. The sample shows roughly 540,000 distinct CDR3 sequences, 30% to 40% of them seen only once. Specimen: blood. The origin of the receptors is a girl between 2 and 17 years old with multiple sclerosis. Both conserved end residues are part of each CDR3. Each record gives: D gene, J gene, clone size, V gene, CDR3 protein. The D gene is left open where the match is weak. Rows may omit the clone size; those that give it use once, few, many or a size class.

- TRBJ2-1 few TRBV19 CASSILNSAGQFF
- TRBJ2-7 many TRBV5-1 CASSLEYEQYF
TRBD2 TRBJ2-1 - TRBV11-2 CASSWRLAGHNEQFF
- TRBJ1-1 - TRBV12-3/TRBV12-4 CASSHSTGAWYTEAFF
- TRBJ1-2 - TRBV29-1 CSVAPRRLVANYGYTF
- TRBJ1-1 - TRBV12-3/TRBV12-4 CASRDEGKRGAEAFF
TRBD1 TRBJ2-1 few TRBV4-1 CASSTPGQGDEQFF
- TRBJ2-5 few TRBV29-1 CSVAPNQETQYF
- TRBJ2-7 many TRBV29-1 CSVEEGGYEQYF
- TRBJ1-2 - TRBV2 CASSADFRGANGYTF
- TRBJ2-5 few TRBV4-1 CASSQGQSAETQYF
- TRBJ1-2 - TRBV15 CATQGGDLIRYRGGYTF
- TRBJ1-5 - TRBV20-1 CSAGRGRGLQPQHF
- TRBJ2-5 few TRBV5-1 CASSPWGGAGQETQYF
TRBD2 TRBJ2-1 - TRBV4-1 CASSQMAGGPYNEQFF
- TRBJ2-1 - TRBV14 CASSPWGRNEQFF
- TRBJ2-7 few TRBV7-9 CASSLVLGQRAYEQYF
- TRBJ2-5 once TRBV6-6 CASSYALQETQYF
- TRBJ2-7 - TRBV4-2 CASSHGDTHLSYEQYF
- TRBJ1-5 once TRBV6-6 CASSYSSQHSNQPQHF
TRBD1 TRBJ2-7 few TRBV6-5 CASSSRGQATYEQYF
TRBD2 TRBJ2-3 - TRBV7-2 CAITIGPSGLSTDTQYF
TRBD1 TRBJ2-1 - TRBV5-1 CASSGTGPGEQFF
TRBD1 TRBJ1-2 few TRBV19 CASSTTDRGGYTF
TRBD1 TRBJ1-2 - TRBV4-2 CASSQDPQGRRGSGYTF
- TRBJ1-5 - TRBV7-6 CAGSLYGQSSNQPQHF
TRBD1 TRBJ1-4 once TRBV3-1 CASSKGDRGGEKLFF
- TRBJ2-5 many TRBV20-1 CSAHRRRRQETQYF
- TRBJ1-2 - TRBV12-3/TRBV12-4 CASSPQGSYTF
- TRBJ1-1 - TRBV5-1 CASSLGTREAFF
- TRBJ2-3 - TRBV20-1 CSAWGASAGTQYF
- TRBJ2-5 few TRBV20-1 CSARFWGGHETQYF
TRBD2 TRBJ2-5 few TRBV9 CASSPTGGLGETQYF
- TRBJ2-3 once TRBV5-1 CASSLAASSSTDTQYF
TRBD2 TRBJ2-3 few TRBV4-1 CASRDSGGAIDTQYF
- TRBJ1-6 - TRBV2 CTSSNRVSPLHF
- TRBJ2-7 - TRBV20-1 CSARDPRGTKSYEQYF
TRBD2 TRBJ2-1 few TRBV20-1 CSAGTNSYNEQFF
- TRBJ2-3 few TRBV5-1 CASSFLSGQNWDTQYF
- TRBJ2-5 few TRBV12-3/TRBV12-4 CASSVYLDAAETQYF
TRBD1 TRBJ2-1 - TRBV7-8 CASSLLGTEYNEQFF
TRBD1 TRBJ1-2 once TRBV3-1 CASSHPGTGLFYGYTF
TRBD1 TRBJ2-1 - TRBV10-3 CAISESTPTTGREQFF
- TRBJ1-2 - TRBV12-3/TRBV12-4 CAGSFKGLGYGYTF
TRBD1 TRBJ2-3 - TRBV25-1 CASSPPGTGSTDTQYF
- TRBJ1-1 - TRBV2 CASIGNTEAFF
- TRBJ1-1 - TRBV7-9 CASSPPGHREGTEAFF
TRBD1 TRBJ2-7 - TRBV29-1 CSVAPGQGSSSYEQYF
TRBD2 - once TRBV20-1 CSAPSGGFYEQYF
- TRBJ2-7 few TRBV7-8 CASSPDRFVYEQYF
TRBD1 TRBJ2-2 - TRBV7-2 CASSPRWTGGTGELFF
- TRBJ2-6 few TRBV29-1 CSASSSGANVLTF
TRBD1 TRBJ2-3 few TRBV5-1 CASSTGTGVTDTQYF